One sample yielded the 2 T cell receptor beta chains listed below, sequenced in a study of T cells expressing NK-cell markers. Each CDR3 protein gets one entry in TCRdb, which reprocessed the 5' RACE reads and gives no DNA. The sample table sets out some 410,000 distinct CDR3 sequences. The sequenced material came from blood T cells: a sorted CD56 or NKG2C T cell subset, CD4+ or CD8+ T cells, or bulk PBMC T cells (not recorded which). Receptors were obtained from a woman between 18 and 69 years old in good health.

The chain couples TRBV10-3 to TRBJ2-3. This CDR3 has 12 residues. From germline, CDR1 is ENHRY and CDR2 SYGVKD. CDR3 region: CAIRSDMDTQYF.

This chain connects TRBV20-1 to TRBJ2-1; TCRdb selects TRBD1, and the lack of DNA leaves this call unchecked. Germline V gene data show CDR1 as DFQATT and CDR2 as SNEGSKA (reference sequence). The CDR3 extends over 14 amino acids. CDR3: CSAPGGIIYNEQFF.